Shown below are 31 T cell receptor beta chains from a single sample sequenced in a study of blood T cell repertoires in COVID-19. This table comes from immunoSEQ multiplex PCR, and its TCRdb copy is limited to in-frame clones, with some not included. Counted here are around 190,000 clones, 65% to 90% occurring once; the ten biggest clones make up over 1.5%. The sequencing input was peripheral blood. All receptors come from a human donor in a cohort sampled during active COVID-19.

This chain uses TRBV12-5 with TRBJ2-7; 12 bases align to TRBD1. Germline CDR1 LGHNT, CDR2 FRNRAP. Unmatched junction bases numbered 9, after V lost 5 bases and J lost 7 bases. This CDR3 spans 15 amino acids. The chain's CDR3 is CASGREGQGAWEQYF. The CDR3 DNA reads TGTGCTAGTGGTAGAGAGGGACAGGGGGCGTGGGAGCAGTACTTC. Using reference TRBV12-5 and TRBJ2-7 for the parts outside the CDR3, the full variable domain is DARVTQTPRHKVTEMGQEVTMRCQPILGHNTVFWYRQTMMQGLELLAYFRNRAPLDDSGMPKDRFSAEMPDATLATLKIQPSEPRDSAVYFCASGREGQGAWEQYFGPGTRLTVT.

This clone was counted only a few times. The genes are TRBV19 and TRBJ1-1; a weak D match, TRBD1 (5 bases). V lost 7 bases, J lost 5 bases, and 17 bases lay in between. In germline, CDR1 is LNHDA, CDR2 SQIVND (reference sequence). The CDR3 has 14 amino acids. The CDR3 DNA reads as TGTGCCAGTACCCTGACAGCCTCAAGGACTGAAGCTTTCTTT. Translation gives CASTLTASRTEAFF. Drawing the rest from reference TRBV19 and TRBJ1-1, the complete variable domain is DGGITQSPKYLFRKEGQNVTLSCEQNLNHDAMYWYRQDPGQGLRLIYYSQIVNDFQKGDIAEGYSVSREKKESFPLTVTSAQKNPTAFYLCASTLTASRTEAFFGQGTRLTVV.

The rearrangement uses TRBV19 and TRBJ2-7; 13 positions match TRBD2. V was pared by 7 bases and J by 4 bases, with 7 bases of the junction left unmatched. This CDR3 is built from 15 residues. Germline V lookup: CDR1 LNHDA, CDR2 SQIVND (reference sequence). CDR3 DNA: TGTGCCAGTAACGCGGGGACTAGCGGGAATTACGAGCAGTACTTC. It translates to CASNAGTSGNYEQYF.

This clone was detected once. The chain couples TRBV27 to TRBJ2-7; TRBD2 aligns across 7 bases. The V and J ends lost 3 bases and 0 bases, in that order; junction bases with no gene match: 11. The germline gives CDR1 MNHEY, CDR2 SMNVEV (reference sequence). There are 17 residues in the CDR3. The CDR3 loop is CASSFRLVAGFSYEQYF. Written as DNA, the CDR3 is TGTGCCAGCAGTTTCCGTCTGGTAGCGGGTTTCTCCTACGAGCAGTACTTC.

In its sample, this clone was seen once. V gene TRBV27 combines with J gene TRBJ2-7; no firm D call. V gave up 4 bases and J gave up 2 bases, with 12 bases separating them. Looked up from germline, CDR1 is MNHEY and CDR2 is SMNVEV (reference sequence). This CDR3 has 14 residues. The CDR3 coding sequence is TGTGCCAGCAGTTCATATAGCAGCCCCTACGAGCAGTACTTC. It yields the protein CASSSYSSPYEQYF.

V and J are TRBV29-1 and TRBJ1-4; D unresolved. The germline V gene encodes CDR1 SQVTM and CDR2 ANQGSEA. The germline V and J ends were trimmed by 7 bases and 5 bases, with 5 bases remaining between them. The CDR3 runs 10 residues. The CDR3 protein is CSAVNEKLFF. The CDR3 region has the DNA TGCAGCGCCGTAAATGAAAAACTGTTTTTT. Full variable domain (rest looked up from reference TRBV29-1 and TRBJ1-4): SAVISQKPSRDICQRGTSLTIQCQVDSQVTMMFWYRQQPGQSLTLIATANQGSEATYESGFVIDKFPISRPNLTFSTLTVSNMSPEDSSIYLCSAVNEKLFFGSGTQLSVL.

Only one count was recorded for this clone. The chain carries TRBV10-3 and TRBJ1-2; TRBD1 aligns across 8 bases. V was pared by 0 bases and J by 8 bases, with 8 bases of the junction left unmatched. The germline V gene encodes CDR1 ENHRY and CDR2 SYGVKD. The length of the CDR3 is 15 residues. CDR3 coding DNA: TGTGCCATCAGTGAGTCCCCGGACAGGGAAGGCGGCTACACCTTC. Its protein is CAISESPDREGGYTF.

The rearrangement links TRBV4-3 to TRBJ1-2, with 8 bases lining up with TRBD1. With V trimmed by 1 base and J by 2 bases, 9 bases remained unmatched. CDR3 length: 17 amino acids. Germline-derived CDR1 and CDR2 are LGHNA and YSLEER. The CDR3 loop is CASSQAPSDRANYGYTF. Here the CDR3 DNA reads TGCGCCAGCAGCCAAGCTCCGTCGGACAGGGCCAACTATGGCTACACCTTC.

The chain couples TRBV4-2 to TRBJ2-7, with D uncertain. Germline values: CDR1 LGHNA, CDR2 YNFKEQ. This CDR3 comprises 13 residues. V was pared by 0 bases and J by 4 bases, with 7 bases between. The chain's CDR3 is CASSQDLEYEQYF. CDR3 nucleotide sequence: TGTGCCAGCAGCCAAGATTTGGAGTACGAGCAGTACTTC.

The chain uses TRBV23-1 and TRBJ1-3; D is unresolved. TRBV23-1 is an ORF, and what it does is uncertain. Trimming removed 4 bases at V and 7 bases at J, with 8 bases between. CDR3 length equals 12 residues. The DNA for the CDR3 is TGCGCCAGCAGTCGCCAGAGGAACACCATATATTTT. Protein: CASSRQRNTIYF.

This clone has only a few counts. V and J are TRBV19 and TRBJ1-4; the D gene is possibly TRBD1 (6 bases). This CDR3 is built from 15 residues. Germline V CDR1 and CDR2: LNHDA, SQIVND (reference sequence). Trimming pared 0 bases from V and 3 bases from J, leaving 8 bases between. This CDR3 reads CASSIEAGANEKLFF. Here the CDR3 DNA reads TGTGCCAGTAGTATAGAGGCAGGGGCTAATGAAAAACTGTTTTTT.

The genes are TRBV10-1 and TRBJ2-3; 10 bases are a match to TRBD1. After removal of 3 bases from V and 4 bases from J, the junction contained 7 bases not matched to a gene. This CDR3 has 16 residues. Germline V gene data show CDR1 as WNHNN and CDR2 as SYGVQD (reference sequence). In nucleotides, the CDR3 is TGCGCCAGCAGTGACCCCGGACAGGGGGGAGCAGATACGCAGTATTTT. Its translation is CASSDPGQGGADTQYF.

The genes are TRBV3-1 (or the pseudogene TRBV3-2) and TRBJ1-1, with D hard to call. The CDR3 covers 12 residues. Germline V gene lookup returns CDR1 LGHDT and CDR2 YNNKEL (reference sequence). Between the trimmed V and J ends, which lost 7 bases and 8 bases, there was a span of 14 bases. The CDR3 DNA sequence: TGTGCCAGCATCTCGGGAATTTCCGAAGCTTTCTTT. Its protein is CASISGISEAFF.

The chain combines TRBV28 with TRBJ2-7, with 7 bases lining up with TRBD1. Trimming cost V 1 base and J 5 bases; bases outside gene matches: 5. Germline-derived CDR1 and CDR2 are MDHEN and SYDVKM. This CDR3 is 14 amino acids long. CDR3 nucleotides: TGTGCCAGCAGTTTATTGACAGGGAGAAACGAGCAGTACTTC. It yields the protein CASSLLTGRNEQYF.

Only a few counts were recorded for this clone. This sequence joins TRBV10-1 and TRBJ2-7, with TRBD2 identical over 8 bases. CDR3 length: 16 amino acids. CDR1 is WNHNN and CDR2 is SYGVQD in the germline V gene (reference sequence). J gave up 6 bases and V 2 bases, and 12 bases lay outside the gene matches. DNA for the CDR3: TGCGCCAGCAGTGAGCAGCGGGAGTTAACAGGTCCCGAGCAGTACTTC. As protein: CASSEQRELTGPEQYF.

This chain uses TRBV7-6 with TRBJ2-1; 9 bases are shared with TRBD1. This CDR3 is 15 amino acids long. With V trimmed by 3 bases and J by 0 bases, 0 bases remained unmatched. CDR1 and CDR2 (germline): SGHVS, FNYEAQ. The DNA for the CDR3 is TGTGCCAGCAGCTTGGGACAGGGCTCCTACAATGAGCAGTTCTTC. This translates into CASSLGQGSYNEQFF.

This rearrangement joins TRBV6-2 or TRBV6-3 to TRBJ1-1; possibly TRBD1 for D (5 bases). The CDR3 has 12 residues. CDR1 MNHEY and CDR2 SVGEGT come from the germline V gene. V was cut by 4 bases and J by 5 bases, with 8 bases left in between. DNA for the CDR3: TGTGCCAGCAGTTTCAGGGTTACTGAAGCTTTCTTT. Translating it yields CASSFRVTEAFF.

This clone has at least ten counts. At the DNA level, this CDR3 is encoded by other sequences in the same sample as well. The rearrangement links TRBV7-9 to TRBJ1-1; a weak D match, TRBD1 (5 bases). V was cut by 3 bases and J by 6 bases, with 11 bases left in between. The CDR3 totals 13 residues. Germline assignment: CDR1 SEHNR and CDR2 FQNEAQ (reference sequence). Here the CDR3 DNA reads TGTGCCAGCAGCTTGGTGGGGGGTGCTGAAGCTTTCTTT. Protein sequence: CASSLVGGAEAFF.

The rearrangement uses TRBV6-2 or TRBV6-3 and TRBJ2-1, with D possibly being TRBD2 (5 bases). The V gene lost 2 bases and the J gene lost 10 bases, with 12 bases spanning the gap. The CDR3 totals 13 residues. The V gene's germline CDR1 is MNHEY and CDR2 SVGEGT. The CDR3 nucleotides are TGTGCCAGCAGTTACCAGAGACTACCAGAGCAGTTCTTC. Translation: CASSYQRLPEQFF.

This chain uses TRBV4-3 with TRBJ2-5, with a possible D match to TRBD1 (5 bases). There are 15 residues in the CDR3. Germline assignment: CDR1 LGHNA and CDR2 YSLEER. The V gene lost 0 bases and the J gene lost 5 bases, with 13 bases spanning the gap. CDR3 residues: CASSQDSGAWETQYF. The DNA for the CDR3 is TGCGCCAGCAGCCAAGATTCTGGGGCTTGGGAGACCCAGTACTTC.

V and J are TRBV18 and TRBJ2-1; TRBD2 matches 14 bases. J was trimmed by 9 bases and V by 4 bases; bases with no gene match: 8. Germline CDR1 is KGHSH and CDR2 is LQKENI. The length of the CDR3 is 16 residues. The CDR3 bases are TGTGCCAGCTCACTCCGACTAGCGGGAGGGCCAGCTGAGCAGTTCTTC. It codes for CASSLRLAGGPAEQFF.

The V gene is TRBV4-3, the J gene TRBJ2-1, with D perhaps TRBD2 (5 bases). This CDR3 comprises 14 residues. From germline, CDR1 is LGHNA and CDR2 YSLEER. V was cut by 3 bases and J by 8 bases, with 14 bases left in between. DNA for the CDR3: TGCGCCAGCAGCCATCTAGATCGGGGTGATGAGCAGTTCTTC. Its translation: CASSHLDRGDEQFF.

The chain has TRBV6-2 or TRBV6-3 and TRBJ2-1, with TRBD1 matching 9 bases. Germline V gene lookup returns CDR1 MNHEY and CDR2 SVGEGT. This CDR3 region has 19 residues. The trim removed 2 bases at V and 5 bases at J, leaving 16 bases unmatched. In DNA, the CDR3 is TGTGCCAGCAGTTACGGATACTGGGGGGGGGACAGGGATAACAATGAGCAGTTCTTC. Amino acids: CASSYGYWGGDRDNNEQFF.

The CDR3 region has the DNA TGTGCCAGCAGACAGGGCACAGATACGCAGTATTTT. It specifies CASRQGTDTQYF. This rearrangement joins TRBV6-5 to TRBJ2-3; D might be TRBD1 (5 bases). Germline-derived CDR1 and CDR2 are MNHEY and SVGAGI. The V and J ends lost 6 bases and 1 base respectively, with 5 bases between them. The CDR3 covers 12 residues.

This clone has a handful of counts. The chain combines TRBV3-1 (or the pseudogene TRBV3-2) with TRBJ2-3; 7 nucleotides align to TRBD2. After removal of 6 bases from V and 6 bases from J, the junction contained 9 bases not matched to a gene. The CDR3 loop spans 14 amino acids. Germline V gene data show CDR1 as LGHDT and CDR2 as YNNKEL (reference sequence). The CDR3 bases are TGTGCCAGCAGTCCTACCGGGACTATGGATACGCAGTATTTT. Amino acid sequence: CASSPTGTMDTQYF.

This clone was counted once. The chain carries TRBV10-3 and TRBJ2-5; D call uncertain. Germline CDR1 and CDR2: ENHRY and SYGVKD. The V and J ends lost 6 bases and 3 bases respectively, with 11 bases between them. The CDR3 runs 13 residues. In DNA, the CDR3 is TGTGCCATCAGCCACCCCTTAGAAGAGACCCAGTACTTC. Residues: CAISHPLEETQYF.

The rearrangement uses TRBV7-6 and TRBJ2-3; 9 bases align to TRBD2. V was pared by 1 base and J by 10 bases, with 9 bases of the junction left unmatched. Germline lookup yields CDR1 SGHVS and CDR2 FNYEAQ. The CDR3 runs 15 residues. CDR3 DNA: TGTGCCAGCAGCTTAGGATTAGCGGGGGCAGACTCGCAGTATTTT. It encodes CASSLGLAGADSQYF. The whole variable domain, remainder taken from reference TRBV7-6 and TRBJ2-3, is GAGVSQSPRYKVTKRGQDVALRCDPISGHVSLYWYRQALGQGPEFLTYFNYEAQQDKSGLPNDRFSAERPEGSISTLTIQRTEQRDSAMYRCASSLGLAGADSQYFGPGTRLTVL.

This clone was counted once. The chain is built from TRBV29-1 and TRBJ2-3; perhaps TRBD1 as D (6 bases). V dropped 3 bases and J dropped 2 bases, with 12 bases sitting between them. The germline V gene has CDR1 SQVTM and CDR2 ANQGSEA. The CDR3 is made up of 14 amino acids. In nucleotides, the CDR3 is TGCAGCGTTGAGCCAGGACAGACCACAGATACGCAGTATTTT. This translates into CSVEPGQTTDTQYF.

This clone was recorded once. The chain couples TRBV5-3 to TRBJ2-3; TRBD2 agrees at 11 bases. TRBV5-3 is labeled an ORF, and its function is uncertain. Germline trimming cut 4 bases from V and 6 bases from J; bases unmatched to any gene: 10. The CDR3 sequence is 16 residues long. Written as DNA, the CDR3 is TGTGCCAGAAGCCTTGGCCGACTAGCGGGGCCTGATACGCAGTATTTT. Translation gives CARSLGRLAGPDTQYF.

V gene TRBV3-1 (or the pseudogene TRBV3-2) combines with J gene TRBJ2-7, with 8 bases identical to TRBD2. Trimming took 6 bases from V and 3 from J; bases not matched to a gene: 1. Germline CDR1 reads LGHDT; CDR2 reads YNNKEL (reference sequence). This CDR3 spans 12 amino acids. The CDR3, as DNA: TGTGCCAGCAGTAGCGGGATCTACGAGCAGTACTTC. Residues: CASSSGIYEQYF.

The chain recombines TRBV6-1 with TRBJ1-5; possibly TRBD1 for D (5 bases). Germline V gene sequence: CDR1 MNHNS, CDR2 SASEGT. V was trimmed by 2 bases and J by 2 bases, leaving 13 bases between them. The CDR3 has 16 residues. The DNA of the CDR3 is TGTGCCAGCAGTGAAAGGTCACCGGGGGGCAATCAGCCCCAGCATTTT. This translates into CASSERSPGGNQPQHF.